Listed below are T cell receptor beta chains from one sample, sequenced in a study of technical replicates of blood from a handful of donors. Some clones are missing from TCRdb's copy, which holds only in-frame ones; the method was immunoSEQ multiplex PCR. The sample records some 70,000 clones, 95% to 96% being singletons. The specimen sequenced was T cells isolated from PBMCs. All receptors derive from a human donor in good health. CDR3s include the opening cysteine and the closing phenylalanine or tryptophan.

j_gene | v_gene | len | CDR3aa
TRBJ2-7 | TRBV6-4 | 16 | CASSRLAGGNSYEQYF
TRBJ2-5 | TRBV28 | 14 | CASMGDRVQETQYF
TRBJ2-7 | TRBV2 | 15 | CASSEPPGVTYEQYF
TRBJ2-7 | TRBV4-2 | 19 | CASSQDDLGLAGESYEQYF
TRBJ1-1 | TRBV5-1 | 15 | CASSLAGQMNTEAFF
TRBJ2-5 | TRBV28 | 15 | CASSPAGGIQETQYF
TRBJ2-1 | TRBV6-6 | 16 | CASSTGASGPYNEQFF
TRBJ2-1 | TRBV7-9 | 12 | CASSEGYNEQFF
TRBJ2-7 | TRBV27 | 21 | CASSLSVGTWATGGGNYEQYF
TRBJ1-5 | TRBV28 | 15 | CASSLTGGVTQPQHF
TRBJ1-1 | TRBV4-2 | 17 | CASSPSPGRAPNTEAFF
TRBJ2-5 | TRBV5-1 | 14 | CASSRTDLEETQYF
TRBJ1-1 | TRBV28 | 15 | CASSSLRQVMTEAFF
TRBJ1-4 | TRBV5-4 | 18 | CASSLLGVDGLLNEKLFF
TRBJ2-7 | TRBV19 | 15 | CASRKGQGVTYEQYF
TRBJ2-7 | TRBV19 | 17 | CASSIRKGQGAIYEQYF
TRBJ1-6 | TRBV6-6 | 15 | CASSYGTGRNSPLHF
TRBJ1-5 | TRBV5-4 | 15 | CASSFSPNSNQPQHF
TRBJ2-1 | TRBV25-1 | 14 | CASSRGVSYNEQFF
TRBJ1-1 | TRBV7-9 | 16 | CASSSVRAGLNTEAFF
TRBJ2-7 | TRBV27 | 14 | CASSFGAGFDEQYF
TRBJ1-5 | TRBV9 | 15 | CASSSQFGGDQPQHF
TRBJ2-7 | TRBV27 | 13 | CASSLQVAYEQYF
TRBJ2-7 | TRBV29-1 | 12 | CSVTTGDGEQYF
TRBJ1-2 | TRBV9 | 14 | CASSVLVVNYGYTF
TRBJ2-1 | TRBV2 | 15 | CASRDRLAAYNEQFF
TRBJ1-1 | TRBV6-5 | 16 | CASSYGMDGKNTEAFF
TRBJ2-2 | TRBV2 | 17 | CASSDAGRSPNTGELFF
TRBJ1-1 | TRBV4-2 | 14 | CASSQAGGGLGAFF